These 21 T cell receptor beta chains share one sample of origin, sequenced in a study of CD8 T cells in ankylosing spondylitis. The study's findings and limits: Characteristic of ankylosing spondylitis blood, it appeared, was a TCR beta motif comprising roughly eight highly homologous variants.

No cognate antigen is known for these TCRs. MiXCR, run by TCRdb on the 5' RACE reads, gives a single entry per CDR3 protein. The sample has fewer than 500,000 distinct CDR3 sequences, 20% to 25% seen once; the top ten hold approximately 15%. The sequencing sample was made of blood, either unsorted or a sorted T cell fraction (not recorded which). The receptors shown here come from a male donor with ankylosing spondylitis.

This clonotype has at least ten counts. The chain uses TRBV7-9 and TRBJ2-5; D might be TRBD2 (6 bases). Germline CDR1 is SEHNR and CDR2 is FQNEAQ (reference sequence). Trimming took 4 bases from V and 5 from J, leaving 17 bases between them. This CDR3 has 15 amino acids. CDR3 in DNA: TGTGCCAGCAGCTCCGGGACTTGGGCGGAGGAGACCCAGTACTTC. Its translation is CASSSGTWAEETQYF. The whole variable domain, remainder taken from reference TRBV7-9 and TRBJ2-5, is DTGVSQNPRHKITKRGQNVTFRCDPISEHNRLYWYRQTLGQGPEFLTYFQNEAQLEKSRLLSDRFSAERPKGSFSTLEIQRTEQGDSAMYLCASSSGTWAEETQYFGPGTRLLVL.

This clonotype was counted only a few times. The CDR3 loop reads CASSLVPTGGEKLFF. The CDR3 DNA reads as TGCGCCAGCAGCTTGGTACCAACAGGCGGTGAAAAACTGTTTTTT. V and J are TRBV5-1 and TRBJ1-4; the D gene is possibly TRBD1 (5 bases). The germline gives CDR1 SGHRS, CDR2 YFSETQ. The CDR3 runs to 15 residues. The V gene lost 0 bases and the J gene lost 7 bases, with 13 bases spanning the gap.

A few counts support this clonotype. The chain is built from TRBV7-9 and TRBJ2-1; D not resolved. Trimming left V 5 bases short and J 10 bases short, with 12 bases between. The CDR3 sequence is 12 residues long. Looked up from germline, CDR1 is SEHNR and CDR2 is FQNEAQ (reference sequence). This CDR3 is CASSPLWAEQFF. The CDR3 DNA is TGTGCCAGCAGCCCCCTTTGGGCGGAGCAGTTCTTC.

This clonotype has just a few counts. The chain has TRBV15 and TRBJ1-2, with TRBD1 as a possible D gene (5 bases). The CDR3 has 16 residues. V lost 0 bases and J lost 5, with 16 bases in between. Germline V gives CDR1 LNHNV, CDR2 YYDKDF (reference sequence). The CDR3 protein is CATSRDGRPQVYGYTF. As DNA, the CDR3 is TGTGCCACCAGCAGAGATGGTAGGCCACAGGTGTATGGCTACACCTTC.

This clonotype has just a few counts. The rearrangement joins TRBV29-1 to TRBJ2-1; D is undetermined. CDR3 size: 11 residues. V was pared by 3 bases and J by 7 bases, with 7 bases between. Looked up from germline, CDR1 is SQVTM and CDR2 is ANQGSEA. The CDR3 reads CSVDDVNEQFF. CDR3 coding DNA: TGCAGCGTTGATGATGTAAATGAGCAGTTCTTC.

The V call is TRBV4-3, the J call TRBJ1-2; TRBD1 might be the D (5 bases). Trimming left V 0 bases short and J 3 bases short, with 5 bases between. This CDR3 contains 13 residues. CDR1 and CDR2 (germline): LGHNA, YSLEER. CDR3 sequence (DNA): TGCGCCAGCAGCCAAGAAGGGGACTATGGCTACACCTTC. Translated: CASSQEGDYGYTF.

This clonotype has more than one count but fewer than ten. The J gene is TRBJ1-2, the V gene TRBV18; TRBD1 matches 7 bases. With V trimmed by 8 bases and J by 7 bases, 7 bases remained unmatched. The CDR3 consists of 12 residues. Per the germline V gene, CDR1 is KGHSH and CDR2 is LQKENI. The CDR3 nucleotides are TGTGCCAGCCGGACAGGAGGCGGTGGCTACACCTTC. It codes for CASRTGGGGYTF.

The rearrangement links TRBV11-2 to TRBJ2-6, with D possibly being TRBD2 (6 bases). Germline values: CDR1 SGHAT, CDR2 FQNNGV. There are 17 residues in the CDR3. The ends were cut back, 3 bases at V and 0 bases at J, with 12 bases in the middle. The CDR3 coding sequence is TGTGCCAGCAGCTTTTCCGGAGGGGTCTCTGGGGCCAACGTCCTGACTTTC. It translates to CASSFSGGVSGANVLTF.

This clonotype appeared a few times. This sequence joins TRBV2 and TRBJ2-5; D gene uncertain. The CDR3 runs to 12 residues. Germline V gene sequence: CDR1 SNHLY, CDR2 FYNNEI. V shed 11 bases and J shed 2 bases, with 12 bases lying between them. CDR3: CAGSQVQETQYF. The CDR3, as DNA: TGTGCCGGGTCCCAAGTACAAGAGACCCAGTACTTC.

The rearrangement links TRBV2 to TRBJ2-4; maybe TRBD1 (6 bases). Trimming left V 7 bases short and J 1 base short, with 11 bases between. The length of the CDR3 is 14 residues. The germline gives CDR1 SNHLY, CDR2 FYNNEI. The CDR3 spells CASKDSPAKNIQYF. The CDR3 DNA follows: TGTGCCAGCAAGGACAGTCCTGCCAAAAACATTCAGTACTTC.

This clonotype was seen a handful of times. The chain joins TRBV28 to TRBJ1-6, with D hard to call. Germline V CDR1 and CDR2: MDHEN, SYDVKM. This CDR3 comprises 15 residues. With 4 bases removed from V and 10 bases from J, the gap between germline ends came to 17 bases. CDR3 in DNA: TGTGCCAGCAGTTCCGGCCCTTTTGGGGAATCACCCCTCCACTTT. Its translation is CASSSGPFGESPLHF.

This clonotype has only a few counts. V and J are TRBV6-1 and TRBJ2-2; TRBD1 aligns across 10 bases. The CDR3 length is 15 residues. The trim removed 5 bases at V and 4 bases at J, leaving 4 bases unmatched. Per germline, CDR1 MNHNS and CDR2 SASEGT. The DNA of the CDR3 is TGTGCCAGCAGTAGACAGGGGGCGCCCACCGGGGAGCTGTTTTTT. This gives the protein CASSRQGAPTGELFF.

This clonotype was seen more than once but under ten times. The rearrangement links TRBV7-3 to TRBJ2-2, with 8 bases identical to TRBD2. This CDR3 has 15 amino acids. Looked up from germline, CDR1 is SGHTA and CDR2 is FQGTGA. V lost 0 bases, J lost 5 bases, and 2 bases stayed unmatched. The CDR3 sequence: CASSLTIAGTGELFF. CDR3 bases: TGTGCCAGCAGCTTAACGATAGCGGGAACCGGGGAGCTGTTTTTT.

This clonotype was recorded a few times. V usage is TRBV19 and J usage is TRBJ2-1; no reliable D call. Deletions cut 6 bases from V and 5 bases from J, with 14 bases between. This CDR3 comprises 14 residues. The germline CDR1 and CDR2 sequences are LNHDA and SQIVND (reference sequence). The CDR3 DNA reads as TGTGCCAGTAGCTTGCGGCCTAGGGACAATGAGCAGTTCTTC. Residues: CASSLRPRDNEQFF.

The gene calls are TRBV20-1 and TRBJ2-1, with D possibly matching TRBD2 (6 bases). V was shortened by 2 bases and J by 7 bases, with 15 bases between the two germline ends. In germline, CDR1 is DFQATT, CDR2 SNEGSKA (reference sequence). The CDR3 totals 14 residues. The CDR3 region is CSARTVGGRNEQFF. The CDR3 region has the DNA TGCAGTGCTAGAACTGTGGGGGGTAGGAATGAGCAGTTCTTC.

The CDR3 loop reads CASSLGPGQTYEQYF. The CDR3 DNA follows: TGCGCCAGCAGCCTAGGGCCGGGACAGACCTACGAGCAGTACTTC. V and J are TRBV5-1 and TRBJ2-7; 7 nucleotides agree with TRBD1. The CDR3 consists of 15 residues. Germline CDR1 reads SGHRS; CDR2 reads YFSETQ. J lost 2 bases, V lost 4 bases, and 9 bases had no gene match.

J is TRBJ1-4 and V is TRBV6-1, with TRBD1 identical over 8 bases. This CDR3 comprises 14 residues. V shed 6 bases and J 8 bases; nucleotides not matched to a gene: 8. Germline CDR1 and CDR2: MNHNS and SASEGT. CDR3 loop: CASRTARGQEKLFF. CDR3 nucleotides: TGTGCCAGCAGGACCGCCAGGGGGCAGGAAAAACTGTTTTTT.

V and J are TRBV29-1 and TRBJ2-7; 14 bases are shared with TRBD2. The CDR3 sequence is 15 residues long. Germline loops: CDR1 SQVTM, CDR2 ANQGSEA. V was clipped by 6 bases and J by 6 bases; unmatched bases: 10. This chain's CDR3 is CSVTMGLAGELEQYF. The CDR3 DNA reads TGCAGCGTAACTATGGGACTAGCGGGAGAACTCGAGCAGTACTTC.

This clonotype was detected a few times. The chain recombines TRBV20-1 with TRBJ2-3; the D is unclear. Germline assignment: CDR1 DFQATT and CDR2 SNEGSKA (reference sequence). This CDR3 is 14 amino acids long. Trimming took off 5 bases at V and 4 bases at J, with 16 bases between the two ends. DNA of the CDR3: TGCAGTGCTGGTCCCTCCTCGAACCCAGATACGCAGTATTTT. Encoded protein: CSAGPSSNPDTQYF.

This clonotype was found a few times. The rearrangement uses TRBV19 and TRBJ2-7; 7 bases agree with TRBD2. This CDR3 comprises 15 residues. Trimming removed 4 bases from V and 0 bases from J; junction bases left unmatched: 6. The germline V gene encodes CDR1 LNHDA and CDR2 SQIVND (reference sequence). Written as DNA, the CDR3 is TGTGCCAGTAGTACGTCTAGCGGCAACTCCTACGAGCAGTACTTC. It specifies CASSTSSGNSYEQYF.

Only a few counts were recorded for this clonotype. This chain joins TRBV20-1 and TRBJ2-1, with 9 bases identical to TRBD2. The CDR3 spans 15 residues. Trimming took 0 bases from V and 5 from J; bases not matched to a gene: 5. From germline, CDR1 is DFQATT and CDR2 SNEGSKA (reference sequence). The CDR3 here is CSARDISGSNNEQFF. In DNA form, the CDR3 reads TGCAGTGCTAGAGATATTAGCGGGAGTAACAATGAGCAGTTCTTC.